This T cell receptor beta chain was sequenced in a study of T cells expressing NK-cell markers. CDR1 and CDR2 from the germline V gene are DFQATT and SNEGSKA (reference sequence). The CDR3 contains 12 residues. TCRdb reprocessed the 5' RACE reads and keeps a single row for each CDR3 protein, giving no DNA. The sample includes about 170,000 distinct CDR3 sequences. The origin of this receptor is a man aged 18 to 69 in good health. The chain links TRBV20-1 to TRBJ1-2; TCRdb outputs TRBD1, but without DNA this stays unchecked. The specimen sequenced was blood T cells: a sorted CD56 or NKG2C T cell subset, CD4+ or CD8+ T cells, or bulk PBMC T cells (not recorded which). This CDR3 reads CSAGQFFYGYTF.